This T cell receptor (beta chain) emerged from a study of a mutant IDH1 vaccine in newly diagnosed glioma. About the research overall: Patients previously underwent radiotherapy, temozolomide, or both, and most underwent both.

The protocol was immunoSEQ multiplex PCR, while the TCRdb copy is restricted to in-frame clones and leaves out a portion. The sample yields some 56,000 clones, approximately 91% seen once. The CDR3 sequence is 14 residues long. The ends were cut back, 2 bases at V and 0 bases at J, with 2 bases in the middle. Germline values: CDR1 SGHTA, CDR2 FQGTGA. Time point indicated: baseline, week 1 (first vaccination visit). The treatment here: pre-vaccination baseline after standard-of-care therapy. New WHO grade 3 or 4 IDH1-mutant, ATRX-lost astrocytomas were present in all donors. For this clone: Its antigen is still unknown.

Study-level points and caveats: A vaccine-induced immune response developed in about 94% of the patients. It seemed that pseudoprogression was not linked to changes in the top peripheral T cell clonotypes.

The source was PBMCs, collected from a glioma patient treated with radiotherapy, temozolomide or both. The V and J genes are TRBV7-3 and TRBJ2-6; the D is unclear. This clonotype was sampled from a man between 45 and 60 years old with glioma. CDR3 region: CASSLASGANVLTF. The CDR3 DNA reads TGTGCCAGCAGCTTAGCCTCTGGGGCCAACGTCCTGACTTTC.